Given below is one TCR beta chain in context. The data are from a study of CD8 T cells in Susac syndrome. Included as multiple sclerosis controls were treatment-naive patients who had stable or active relapsing-remitting disease. V gave up 0 bases and J gave up 5 bases, with 7 bases separating them. Germline CDR1 is MNHEY and CDR2 is SVGAGI. This CDR3 spans 14 amino acids. Reverse transcription of about 0.5 to 1 ug RNA was carried out with random hexamers. TCRdb re-derived calls from the immunoSEQ multiplex PCR reads in MiXCR, one entry per CDR3 protein. The sample lists about 150,000 distinct CDR3 sequences; approximately 95% were seen once.

This sequence joins TRBV6-5 and TRBJ1-4, with TRBD1 as a possible D gene (5 bases). This TCR was recovered from a human donor with multiple sclerosis. Sequences were obtained from CD4+ T cells from PBMCs. CDR3 residues: CASSYSGQNEKLFF. The CDR3 coding sequence is TGTGCCAGCAGTTACTCGGGGCAGAATGAAAAACTGTTTTTT.